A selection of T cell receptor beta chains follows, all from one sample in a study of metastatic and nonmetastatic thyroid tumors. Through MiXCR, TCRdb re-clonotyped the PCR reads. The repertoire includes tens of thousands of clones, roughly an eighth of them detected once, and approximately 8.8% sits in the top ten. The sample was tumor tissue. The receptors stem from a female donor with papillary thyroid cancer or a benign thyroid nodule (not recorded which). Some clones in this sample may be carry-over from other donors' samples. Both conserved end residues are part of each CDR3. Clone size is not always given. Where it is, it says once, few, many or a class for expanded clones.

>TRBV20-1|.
CSARDYSSPVSWEQYF
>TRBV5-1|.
CASSLGGTGGANVLTF
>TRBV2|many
CASKGFNSPLHF
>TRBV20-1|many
CSARRTGRSSYEQYF
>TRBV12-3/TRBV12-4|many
CASSLRIGQGSGNTIYF
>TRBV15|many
CATSRDGPSGSYNEQFF
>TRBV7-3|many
CASSLGHMNTEAFF
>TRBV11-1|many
CASSPRYATYEQYF
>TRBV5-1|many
CASSLDVGNSPLHF
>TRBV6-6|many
CASSYSMGGRGYTF
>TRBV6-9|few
CASSYVAEETQYF
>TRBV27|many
CASNDRDRATGELFF
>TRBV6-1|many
CASMGAVGEKLFF
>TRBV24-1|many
CATSDTETQYF
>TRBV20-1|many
CSASGQGPGETQYF
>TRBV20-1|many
CSARVGQGVGEAFF
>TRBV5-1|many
CASSPQGAGGYTF
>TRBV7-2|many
CASSLADRVGTEAFF
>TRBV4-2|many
CASSSGQGESPLHF
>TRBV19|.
CASSPAGTSGNTIYF
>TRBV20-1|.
CSAPHPDPYREQYF
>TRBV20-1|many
CSAGGGQGHGYTF
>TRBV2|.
CASSWEVSIQYF
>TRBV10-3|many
CAISESIGQGRAFF
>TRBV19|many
CASSIGYNQAEQYF
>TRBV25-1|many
CASKFPGRRGLSYNEQFF
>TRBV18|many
CASSVIGGSQQPQHF
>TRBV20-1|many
CSAYSGREGEQYF